This TCR beta chain appears in the sequencing data of a study of breast tumors, draining lymph nodes, adjacent tissues. General study findings and limits: Tumor T cell lymph node origin was a supported hypothesis, not proven. Findings are consistent with lymph node origin and intratumoral expansion of most tumor T cells.

This clonotype was counted ten times or more. What it binds is not known. TCRdb recomputed calls from the multiplex PCR reads with MiXCR, one row per CDR3 protein. Of roughly 32,000 distinct CDR3 sequences in the sample, around a third were seen once. Per the germline V gene, CDR1 is SNHLY and CDR2 is FYNNEI. V was shortened by 6 bases and J by 6 bases, with 19 bases between the two germline ends. The CDR3 is 15 residues long. Sequenced sample: breast tumor tissue. The sequence came from a female donor with breast cancer. Some clones in this sample may be carry-over from other donors' samples. The V gene is TRBV2, the J gene TRBJ2-3; tentative D call: TRBD1 (6 bases). The CDR3 region has the DNA TGTGCCAGCAGGCAACTAGAAACCAGGGGTGATACGCAGTATTTT. This encodes CASRQLETRGDTQYF.